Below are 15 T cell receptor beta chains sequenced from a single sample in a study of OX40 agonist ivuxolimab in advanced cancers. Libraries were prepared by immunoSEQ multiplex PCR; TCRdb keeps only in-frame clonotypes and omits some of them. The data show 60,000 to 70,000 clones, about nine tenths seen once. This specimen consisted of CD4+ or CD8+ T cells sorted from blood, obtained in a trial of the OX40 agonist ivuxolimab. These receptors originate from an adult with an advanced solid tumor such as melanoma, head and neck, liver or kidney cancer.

CDR3 DNA sequence: TGCGCCAGCAGGGACAGGGGCTTCCAAGAGACCCAGTACTTC. This codes for CASRDRGFQETQYF. The chain couples TRBV5-1 to TRBJ2-5; 9 nucleotides line up with TRBD1. The CDR3 covers 14 residues. Germline assignment: CDR1 SGHRS and CDR2 YFSETQ. Unmatched junction bases numbered 3, after V lost 5 bases and J lost 1 base.

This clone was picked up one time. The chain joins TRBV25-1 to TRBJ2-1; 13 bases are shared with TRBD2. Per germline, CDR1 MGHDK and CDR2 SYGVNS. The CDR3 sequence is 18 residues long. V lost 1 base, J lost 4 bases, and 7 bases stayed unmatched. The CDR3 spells CASSEWGLLAGGYNEQFF. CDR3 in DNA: TGTGCCAGCAGTGAATGGGGGTTACTAGCGGGAGGGTACAATGAGCAGTTCTTC. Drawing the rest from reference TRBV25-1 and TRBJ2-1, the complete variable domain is EADIYQTPRYLVIGTGKKITLECSQTMGHDKMYWYQQDPGMELHLIHYSYGVNSTEKGDLSSESTVSRIRTEHFPLTLESARPSHTSQYLCASSEWGLLAGGYNEQFFGPGTRLTVL.

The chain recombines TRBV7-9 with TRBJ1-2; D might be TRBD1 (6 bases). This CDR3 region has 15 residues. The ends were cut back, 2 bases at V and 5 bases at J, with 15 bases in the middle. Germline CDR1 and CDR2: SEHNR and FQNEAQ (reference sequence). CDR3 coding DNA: TGTGCCAGCAGCTTACCTCGGGACCAGGGGTATGGCTACACCTTC. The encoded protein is CASSLPRDQGYGYTF. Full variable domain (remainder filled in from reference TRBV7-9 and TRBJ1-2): DTGVSQNPRHKITKRGQNVTFRCDPISEHNRLYWYRQTLGQGPEFLTYFQNEAQLEKSRLLSDRFSAERPKGSFSTLEIQRTEQGDSAMYLCASSLPRDQGYGYTFGSGTRLTVV.

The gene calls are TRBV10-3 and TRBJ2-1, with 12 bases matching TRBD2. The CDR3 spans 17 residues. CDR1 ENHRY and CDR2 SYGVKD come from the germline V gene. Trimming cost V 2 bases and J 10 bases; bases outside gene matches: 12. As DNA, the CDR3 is TGTGCCATCAGTGAGGGGCTAGCGGGAGGGATATCATGGGAGCAGTTCTTC. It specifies CAISEGLAGGISWEQFF.

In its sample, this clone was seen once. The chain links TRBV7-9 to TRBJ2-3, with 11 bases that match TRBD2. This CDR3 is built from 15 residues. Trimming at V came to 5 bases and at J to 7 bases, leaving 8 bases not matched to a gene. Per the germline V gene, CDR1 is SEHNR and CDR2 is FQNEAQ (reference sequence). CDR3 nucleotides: TGTGCCAGCAGCAATCTAGCGGGGGGCACGAATACGCAGTATTTT. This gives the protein CASSNLAGGTNTQYF.

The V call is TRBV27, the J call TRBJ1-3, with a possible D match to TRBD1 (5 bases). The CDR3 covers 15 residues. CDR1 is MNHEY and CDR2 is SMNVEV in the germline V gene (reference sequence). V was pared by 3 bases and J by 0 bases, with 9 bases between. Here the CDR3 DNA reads TGTGCCAGCAGTTTGACAGCAAGCTCTGGAAACACCATATATTTT. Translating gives CASSLTASSGNTIYF.

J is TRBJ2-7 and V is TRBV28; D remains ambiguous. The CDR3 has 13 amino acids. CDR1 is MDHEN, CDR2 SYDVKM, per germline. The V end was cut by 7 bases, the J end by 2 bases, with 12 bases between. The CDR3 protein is CASKRTGTYEQYF. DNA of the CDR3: TGTGCCAGCAAAAGAACCGGAACCTACGAGCAGTACTTC.

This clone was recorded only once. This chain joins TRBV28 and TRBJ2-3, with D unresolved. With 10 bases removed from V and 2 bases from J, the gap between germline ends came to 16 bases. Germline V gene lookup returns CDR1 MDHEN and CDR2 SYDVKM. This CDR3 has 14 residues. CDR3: CATLIGLHTDTQYF. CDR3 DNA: TGTGCCACCCTCATAGGCCTTCACACAGATACGCAGTATTTT.

The CDR3 DNA is TGTGCCACCAGCAGAGGGGGGGTGGGGACCCCACCTACGAACACTGAAGCTTTCTTT. It codes for CATSRGGVGTPPTNTEAFF. This rearrangement joins TRBV15 to TRBJ1-1; possibly TRBD1 for D (5 bases). The ends were cut back, 1 base at V and 1 base at J, with 22 bases in the middle. The germline V gene has CDR1 LNHNV and CDR2 YYDKDF (reference sequence). This CDR3 region has 19 residues.

The CDR3 DNA is TGTGCCAGCAGCCCCGGGACAGCGAACACTGAAGCTTTCTTT. Amino acid sequence: CASSPGTANTEAFF. This chain links TRBV7-6 with TRBJ1-1, with 7 bases that match TRBD1. The V and J ends lost 5 bases and 1 base, in that order; junction bases with no gene match: 4. The CDR3 is 14 residues long. Germline V lookup: CDR1 SGHVS, CDR2 FNYEAQ.

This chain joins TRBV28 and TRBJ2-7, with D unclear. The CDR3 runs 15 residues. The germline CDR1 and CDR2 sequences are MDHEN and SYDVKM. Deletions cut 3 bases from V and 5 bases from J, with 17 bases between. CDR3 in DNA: TGTGCCAGCAGTTTCGGTAGCCCCCGAAAGGACGAGCAGTACTTC. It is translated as CASSFGSPRKDEQYF.

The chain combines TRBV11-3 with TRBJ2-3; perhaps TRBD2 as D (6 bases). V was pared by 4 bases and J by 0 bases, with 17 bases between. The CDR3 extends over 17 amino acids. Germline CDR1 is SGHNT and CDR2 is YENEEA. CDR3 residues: CASSSGVTGPSTDTQYF. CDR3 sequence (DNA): TGTGCCAGCAGCTCGGGGGTAACGGGCCCTAGCACAGATACGCAGTATTTT.

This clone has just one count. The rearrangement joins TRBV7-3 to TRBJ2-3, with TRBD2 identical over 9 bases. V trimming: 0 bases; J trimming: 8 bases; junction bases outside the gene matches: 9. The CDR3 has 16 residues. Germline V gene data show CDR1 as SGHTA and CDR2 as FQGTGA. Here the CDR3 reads CASSLTGVPSGTTQYF. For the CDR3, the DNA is TGTGCCAGCAGCTTAACGGGCGTCCCTAGCGGGACTACGCAGTATTTT. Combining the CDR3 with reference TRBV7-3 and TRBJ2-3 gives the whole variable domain GAGVSQTPSNKVTEKGKYVELRCDPISGHTALYWYRQSLGQGPEFLIYFQGTGAADDSGLPNDRFFAVRPEGSVSTLKIQRTERGDSAVYLCASSLTGVPSGTTQYFGPGTRLTVL.

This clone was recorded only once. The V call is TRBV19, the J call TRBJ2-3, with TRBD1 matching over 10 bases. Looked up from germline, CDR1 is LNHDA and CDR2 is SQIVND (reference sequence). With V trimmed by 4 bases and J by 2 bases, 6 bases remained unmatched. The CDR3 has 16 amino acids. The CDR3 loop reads CASSNRTGGLTDTQYF. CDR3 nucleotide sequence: TGTGCCAGTAGTAACAGGACAGGGGGGCTCACAGATACGCAGTATTTT.

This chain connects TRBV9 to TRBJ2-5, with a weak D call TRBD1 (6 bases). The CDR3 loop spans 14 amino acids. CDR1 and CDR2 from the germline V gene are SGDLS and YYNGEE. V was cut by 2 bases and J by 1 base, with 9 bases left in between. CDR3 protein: CASSVRDIQETQYF. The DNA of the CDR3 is TGTGCCAGCAGCGTCCGGGACATCCAAGAGACCCAGTACTTC.